The 26 T cell receptor beta chains presented below share a single source sample, sequenced in a study of immune evolution from preneoplasia to lung adenocarcinoma. Using immunoSEQ multiplex PCR, the repertoire was profiled, and TCRdb retains in-frame clones only, with some absent. The table shows around 7,400 clones, with 79% occurring only once. Sample: FFPE minimally invasive lung adenocarcinoma tissue. These receptors were collected from a person aged 65 to 79 with lung adenocarcinoma.

J is TRBJ2-2 and V is TRBV5-6; D not certain. The CDR3 length is 13 residues. The V gene lost 4 bases and the J gene lost 2 bases, with 6 bases spanning the gap. Germline lookup yields CDR1 SGHDT and CDR2 YYEEEE. CDR3 coding DNA: TGTGCCAGCAGCCACCAAAACACCGGGGAGCTGTTTTTT. Translation: CASSHQNTGELFF.

V and J are TRBV29-1 and TRBJ1-2; D gene uncertain. V lost 4 bases and J 8 bases, leaving 17 bases between the germline ends. The germline V gene encodes CDR1 SQVTM and CDR2 ANQGSEA. The CDR3 is made up of 13 amino acids. In DNA form, the CDR3 reads TGCAGCGTTGCCCCGGGCGGGTCTGAGGGCTACACCTTC. This codes for CSVAPGGSEGYTF.

The rearrangement uses TRBV29-1 and TRBJ2-5; D might be TRBD1 or TRBD2, each matching 5 bases. V lost 0 bases and J 3 bases, leaving 8 bases between the germline ends. This CDR3 region has 13 residues. In germline, CDR1 is SQVTM, CDR2 ANQGSEA. The CDR3 DNA reads as TGCAGCGTTGAAGACGGGACCGAAGAGACCCAGTACTTC. Protein product: CSVEDGTEETQYF.

V gene TRBV18 combines with J gene TRBJ2-5; D is uncertain. The CDR3 is made up of 14 amino acids. CDR1 is KGHSH and CDR2 is LQKENI in the germline V gene. V gave up 3 bases and J gave up 5 bases, with 13 bases separating them. The CDR3 spells CASSPDLIGETQYF. The DNA of the CDR3 is TGTGCCAGCTCACCGGACCTGATAGGGGAGACCCAGTACTTC.

The count of this clone is one. The J gene is TRBJ1-4, the V gene TRBV15, with 9 bases aligning to TRBD1. CDR1 and CDR2 (germline): LNHNV, YYDKDF (reference sequence). Trimming removed 1 base from V and 8 bases from J; junction bases left unmatched: 8. The CDR3 is 16 amino acids. The CDR3 region is CATSRAHGTGTEKLFF. CDR3 in DNA: TGTGCCACCAGCAGAGCTCACGGGACAGGGACGGAAAAACTGTTTTTT.

The genes are TRBV28 and TRBJ2-2, with TRBD1 as a possible D gene (6 bases). Trimming stripped 5 bases from V and 5 bases from J, with 9 bases between. CDR3 length: 13 amino acids. Germline loops: CDR1 MDHEN, CDR2 SYDVKM. In DNA, the CDR3 is TGTGCCAGCAGTATAACAGGGACCGGGGAGCTGTTTTTT. This translates into CASSITGTGELFF. The whole variable domain, filled in from reference TRBV28 and TRBJ2-2, reads DVKVTQSSRYLVKRTGEKVFLECVQDMDHENMFWYRQDPGLGLRLIYFSYDVKMKEKGDIPEGYSVSREKKERFSLILESASTNQTSMYLCASSITGTGELFFGEGSRLTVL.

The V call is TRBV13, the J call TRBJ2-7, with D maybe TRBD1 (5 bases). The CDR3 is 11 amino acids. V lost 2 bases, J lost 6 bases, and 5 bases lay in between. CDR1 and CDR2 from the germline V gene are PRHDT and FYEKMQ (reference sequence). CDR3 coding DNA: TGTGCCAGCAGCTTAAGGGGCGAGCAGTACTTC. It specifies CASSLRGEQYF.

This clone was recorded a few times. The chain is built from TRBV2 and TRBJ2-7; D is uncertain. Germline V CDR1 and CDR2: SNHLY, FYNNEI. V was trimmed by 5 bases and J by 6 bases, leaving 8 bases between them. This CDR3 contains 11 residues. CDR3 amino acids: CASSTGGEQYF. The CDR3 DNA reads as TGTGCCAGCAGTACGGGTGGCGAGCAGTACTTC.

The V gene is TRBV6-5, the J gene TRBJ2-1; no reliable D call. This CDR3 region has 11 residues. The V gene's germline CDR1 is MNHEY and CDR2 SVGAGI. V was pared by 4 bases and J by 4 bases, with 2 bases between. As DNA, the CDR3 is TGTGCCAGCAGTTGGTACAATGAGCAGTTCTTC. The encoded protein is CASSWYNEQFF.

The chain links TRBV20-1 to TRBJ2-1; D remains ambiguous. Per the germline V gene, CDR1 is DFQATT and CDR2 is SNEGSKA (reference sequence). The CDR3 length is 11 residues. V was pared by 5 bases and J by 4 bases, with 6 bases between. Here the CDR3 DNA reads TGCAGTGCTCCTCAGTACAATGAGCAGTTCTTC. Residues: CSAPQYNEQFF.

The rearrangement uses TRBV27 and TRBJ1-5; D is unclear. V lost 2 bases and J lost 6, with 8 bases in between. Germline CDR1 reads MNHEY; CDR2 reads SMNVEV (reference sequence). The CDR3 runs to 13 residues. CDR3 in DNA: TGTGCCAGCAGTTTAAACCGGGGTCAGCCCCAGCATTTT. This sequence encodes CASSLNRGQPQHF.

The chain links TRBV19 to TRBJ2-1; 12 bases match TRBD2. Germline CDR1 is LNHDA and CDR2 is SQIVND (reference sequence). The CDR3 has 17 residues. The trim removed 6 bases at V and 7 bases at J, leaving 13 bases unmatched. CDR3 in DNA: TGTGCCAGTAGCCACCGTCGGACTAGCGGGGCGGGAAATGAGCAGTTCTTC. Protein sequence: CASSHRRTSGAGNEQFF. The full variable domain, in which reference TRBV19 and TRBJ2-1 provide the parts outside the CDR3, is DGGITQSPKYLFRKEGQNVTLSCEQNLNHDAMYWYRQDPGQGLRLIYYSQIVNDFQKGDIAEGYSVSREKKESFPLTVTSAQKNPTAFYLCASSHRRTSGAGNEQFFGPGTRLTVL.

This sequence joins TRBV11-1 and TRBJ2-5; 8 bases line up with TRBD1. Losses at the gene ends were 6 bases for V and 2 bases for J; bases not matched to a gene: 14. This CDR3 spans 17 amino acids. Germline V gene lookup returns CDR1 SGHAT and CDR2 FQDESV (reference sequence). CDR3 region: CASSAPRQGLTQETQYF. CDR3 coding DNA: TGTGCCAGCAGTGCCCCCCGACAGGGGTTGACACAAGAGACCCAGTACTTC.

This chain uses TRBV2 with TRBJ1-2; 10 bases match TRBD1. The germline CDR1 and CDR2 sequences are SNHLY and FYNNEI. This CDR3 contains 14 residues. V shed 7 bases and J 12 bases; nucleotides not matched to a gene: 14. The CDR3 region has the DNA TGTGCCAGCAAAGGATTGAGGGACAGGGGAACTCACACCTTC. This translates into CASKGLRDRGTHTF.

The chain joins TRBV11-3 to TRBJ1-1, with D unresolved. The length of the CDR3 is 13 residues. From germline, CDR1 is SGHNT and CDR2 YENEEA. Trimming stripped 4 bases from V and 1 base from J, with 7 bases between. The CDR3 loop reads CASSSISNTEAFF. The CDR3 bases are TGTGCCAGCAGCTCCATATCGAACACTGAAGCTTTCTTT. Based on the CDR3 plus reference TRBV11-3 and TRBJ1-1, the full variable domain is EAGVVQSPRYKIIEKKQPVAFWCNPISGHNTLYWYLQNLGQGPELLIRYENEEAVDDSQLPKDRFSAERLKGVDSTLKIQPAELGDSAVYLCASSSISNTEAFFGQGTRLTVV.

CDR3 region: CASSSLGPQHF. CDR3 nucleotide sequence: TGTGCCAGCAGCTCCTTAGGGCCCCAGCATTTT. The chain has TRBV5-8 and TRBJ1-5; D unclear. The germline V gene encodes CDR1 SGHTS and CDR2 YDEGEE. Trimming pared 3 bases from V and 9 bases from J, leaving 7 bases between. CDR3 length: 11 residues.

As for this clone: At one boundary the junction diverges from the germline segment, which might be a read error. The rearrangement joins TRBV9 to TRBJ1-2, with TRBD1 as a possible D gene (6 bases). This CDR3 is built from 13 residues. Germline V CDR1 and CDR2: SGDLS, YYNGEE. The CDR3 loop reads CASSLTPWTATNF. Written as DNA, the CDR3 is TGTGCCAGCAGCCTCACCCCATGGACAGCCACCAACTTC.

The rearrangement links TRBV19 to TRBJ2-5, with D perhaps matching TRBD2 (5 bases). Trimming took 5 bases from V and 2 from J, leaving 9 bases between them. Per germline, CDR1 LNHDA and CDR2 SQIVND (reference sequence). There are 13 residues in the CDR3. The CDR3 region is CASSVTRQETQYF. The DNA of the CDR3 is TGTGCCAGTAGTGTTACTAGACAAGAGACCCAGTACTTC.

The chain recombines TRBV11-3 with TRBJ2-1; D perhaps matches TRBD2 (6 bases). Germline values: CDR1 SGHNT, CDR2 YENEEA. The CDR3 is 15 amino acids. The V end was cut by 2 bases, the J end by 0 bases, with 8 bases between. CDR3 bases: TGTGCCAGCAGCTTAACAGCGGGCTCCTACAATGAGCAGTTCTTC. It codes for CASSLTAGSYNEQFF. Using reference TRBV11-3 and TRBJ2-1 for the parts outside the CDR3, the full variable domain is EAGVVQSPRYKIIEKKQPVAFWCNPISGHNTLYWYLQNLGQGPELLIRYENEEAVDDSQLPKDRFSAERLKGVDSTLKIQPAELGDSAVYLCASSLTAGSYNEQFFGPGTRLTVL.

The chain has TRBV5-3 and TRBJ2-7, with D possibly TRBD1 on 5 matching bases. TRBV5-3 is marked as an open reading frame, function uncertain. CDR3 length equals 16 residues. The V end lost 4 bases, the J end lost 2 bases, and 19 bases lay between the germline ends. The chain's CDR3 is CARSLEKGPPAYEQYF. DNA of the CDR3: TGTGCCAGAAGCCTAGAAAAGGGGCCCCCAGCCTACGAGCAGTACTTC.

V and J are TRBV6-1 and TRBJ2-3, with TRBD2 as a possible D gene (5 bases). Germline V gene sequence: CDR1 MNHNS, CDR2 SASEGT. The CDR3 has 13 residues. V was pared by 6 bases and J by 5 bases, with 12 bases between. The CDR3 DNA is TGTGCCAGCAGACCACTAGGAGGAGATACGCAGTATTTT. Its protein is CASRPLGGDTQYF.

The chain recombines TRBV19 with TRBJ2-1, with 11 bases aligning to TRBD1. V gave up 6 bases and J gave up 6 bases; unmatched junction bases: 7. This CDR3 is 15 amino acids long. CDR1 is LNHDA and CDR2 is SQIVND in the germline V gene (reference sequence). This chain's CDR3 is CASSLGQGASNEQFF. The CDR3 DNA sequence: TGTGCCAGTAGCCTAGGACAGGGGGCGTCCAATGAGCAGTTCTTC.

J is TRBJ1-6 and V is TRBV6-5; 11 nucleotides match TRBD1. Germline V CDR1 and CDR2: MNHEY, SVGAGI. This CDR3 comprises 15 residues. V was pared by 2 bases and J by 9 bases, with 3 bases of the junction left unmatched. CDR3 sequence: CASSYRTGGGSPLHF. The CDR3 DNA sequence: TGTGCCAGCAGTTACAGGACAGGGGGCGGTTCACCCCTCCACTTT.

This clone has a single count. V gene TRBV5-1 combines with J gene TRBJ2-1; 8 bases agree with TRBD2. Germline V gene lookup returns CDR1 SGHRS and CDR2 YFSETQ. The CDR3 runs to 15 residues. V was clipped by 3 bases and J by 5 bases; unmatched bases: 7. CDR3 sequence (DNA): TGCGCCAGCAGCTGGACGGGAGGGGGGCACAATGAGCAGTTCTTC. Protein: CASSWTGGGHNEQFF.

This clone was seen a single time. The V gene is TRBV27, the J gene TRBJ1-2; D might be TRBD1 (6 bases). The CDR3 sequence is 13 residues long. CDR1 MNHEY and CDR2 SMNVEV come from the germline V gene (reference sequence). V was clipped by 4 bases and J by 6 bases, with 12 bases between them. The CDR3: CASSSAGTNGYTF. The CDR3 DNA follows: TGTGCCAGCAGTTCCGCCGGGACAAATGGCTACACCTTC.

The chain recombines TRBV11-2 with TRBJ2-2; TRBD2 is a possible D gene (6 bases). The CDR3 is 17 amino acids. Trimming pared 3 bases from V and 5 bases from J, leaving 19 bases between. Per germline, CDR1 SGHAT and CDR2 FQNNGV. The CDR3 nucleotides are TGTGCCAGCAGCTTGGGGGACTCGGCCAGGCGGACCGGGGAGCTGTTTTTT. This encodes CASSLGDSARRTGELFF. The full variable domain, with the rest looked up from reference TRBV11-2 and TRBJ2-2, is EAGVAQSPRYKIIEKRQSVAFWCNPISGHATLYWYQQILGQGPKLLIQFQNNGVVDDSQLPKDRFSAERLKGVDSTLKIQPAKLEDSAVYLCASSLGDSARRTGELFFGEGSRLTVL.